A selection of T cell receptor beta chains follows, all from one sample in a study of radiation and T cells in renal cell carcinoma. The protocol was immunoSEQ multiplex PCR, while the TCRdb copy is restricted to in-frame clones and leaves out a portion. The sample shows 95,000 to 150,000 clones, about 81% of them seen only once. Specimen: blood, collected from a patient whose treatment included radiotherapy and nephrectomy. The receptors originated from a man aged 45-65 years with renal cell carcinoma. The CDR3 runs from the conserved cysteine through the conserved F or W. The order of the fields is V gene, clone size, J gene, D gene, CDR3 protein, CDR3 DNA. The D gene is left open where the match is weak. Size tells how often a clone was seen (once, few, many) or the class of an expanded clone, and some rows leave it out.

TRBV5-1	NA	TRBJ2-7	TRBD1	CASSLTTGGAGGQYF	TGCGCCAGCAGCTTGACTACAGGGGGCGCAGGCGGGCAGTACTTC
TRBV28	NA	TRBJ1-1	TRBD1	CASSLVGQGRTEAFF	TGTGCCAGCAGTTTAGTCGGACAGGGGCGGACTGAAGCTTTCTTT
TRBV6-1	NA	TRBJ2-7	TRBD2	CASRDYYEQYF	TGTGCCAGCCGGGACTACTACGAGCAGTACTTC
TRBV4-1	NA	TRBJ2-3	NA	CASSVPGARGDTQYF	TGCGCCAGCAGCGTCCCAGGGGCGCGAGGAGATACGCAGTATTTT
TRBV10-3	NA	TRBJ1-6	TRBD1	CAISELEQGVNSPLHF	TGTGCCATCAGTGAGTTAGAACAGGGGGTTAATTCACCCCTCCACTTT
TRBV28	NA	TRBJ1-4	NA	CASSLGQGYEKLFF	TGTGCCAGCAGTTTAGGGCAGGGTTATGAAAAACTGTTTTTT
TRBV6-5	many	TRBJ1-5	NA	CASSYVPPQGNQPQHF	TGTGCCAGCAGTTACGTGCCCCCCCAGGGGAATCAGCCCCAGCATTTT
TRBV25-1	NA	TRBJ2-1	TRBD1	CASTRTGYNEQFF	TGTGCCAGTACCCGGACAGGCTACAATGAGCAGTTCTTC
TRBV14	NA	TRBJ1-2	NA	CASSQDADEPYGYTF	TGTGCCAGCAGCCAAGATGCCGATGAACCCTATGGCTACACCTTC
TRBV28	NA	TRBJ1-2	TRBD1	CASTLGTANYGYTF	TGTGCCAGCACCCTAGGGACAGCTAACTATGGCTACACCTTC
TRBV7-2	few	TRBJ2-1	TRBD2	CASSLVGGGAANEQFF	TGTGCCAGCAGCTTAGTGGGCGGGGGGGCCGCAAATGAGCAGTTCTTC
TRBV7-2	once	TRBJ1-1	NA	CASSTGRRYTEAFF	TGTGCCAGCAGCACAGGACGGCGGTACACTGAAGCTTTCTTT
TRBV19	NA	TRBJ1-1	TRBD1	CASSIPGTGYTEAFF	TGTGCCAGTAGTATCCCCGGGACAGGGTACACTGAAGCTTTCTTT
TRBV15	NA	TRBJ1-1	NA	CATSSRRNEAFF	TGTGCCACCAGCTCACGACGGAATGAAGCTTTCTTT
TRBV4-1	NA	TRBJ2-7	TRBD1	CASSQIGRDREYTQYF	TGCGCCAGCAGCCAAATCGGCCGGGACAGGGAATATACGCAGTACTTC
TRBV28	NA	TRBJ2-7	NA	CANGIGAEQYF	TGTGCCAACGGAATAGGGGCAGAGCAGTACTTC
TRBV18	NA	TRBJ1-4	NA	CASSPSGLNEKLFF	TGTGCCAGCTCCCCATCGGGACTTAATGAAAAACTGTTTTTT
TRBV29-1	few	TRBJ1-2	NA	CSVSTGYGYTF	TGCAGCGTATCTACAGGGTATGGCTACACCTTC
TRBV29-1	NA	TRBJ2-5	NA	CSVPGTLEETQYF	TGCAGCGTTCCCGGGACATTGGAAGAGACCCAGTACTTC
TRBV5-1	NA	TRBJ1-5	NA	CASTPAGGDQPQHF	TGCGCCAGCACCCCGGCTGGGGGCGATCAGCCCCAGCATTTT
TRBV5-1	NA	TRBJ1-2	NA	CASRSLGGSYGYTF	TGCGCCAGCAGGAGTTTAGGAGGCTCCTATGGCTACACCTTC
TRBV4-3	NA	TRBJ2-7	TRBD1	CASSQATGNLGYEQYF	TGCGCCAGCAGCCAAGCGACAGGGAACCTGGGATACGAGCAGTACTTC
TRBV18	NA	TRBJ2-2	NA	CASSPTPRWNTGELFF	TGTGCCAGCTCACCAACCCCGAGATGGAACACCGGGGAGCTGTTTTTT